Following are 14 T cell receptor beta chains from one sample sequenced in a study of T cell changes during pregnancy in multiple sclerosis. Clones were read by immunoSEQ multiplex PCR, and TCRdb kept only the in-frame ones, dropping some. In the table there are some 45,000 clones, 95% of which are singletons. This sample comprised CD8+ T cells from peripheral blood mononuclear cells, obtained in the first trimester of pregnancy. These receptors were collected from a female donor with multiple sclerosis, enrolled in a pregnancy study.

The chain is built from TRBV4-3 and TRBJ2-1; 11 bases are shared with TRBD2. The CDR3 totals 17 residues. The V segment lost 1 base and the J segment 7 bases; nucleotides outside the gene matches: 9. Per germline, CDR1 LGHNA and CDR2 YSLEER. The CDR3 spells CASSQAWGSGRVNEQFF. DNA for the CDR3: TGCGCCAGCAGCCAAGCCTGGGGTAGCGGGAGGGTAAATGAGCAGTTCTTC.

The CDR3 region is CASSLAGNEQFF. CDR3 coding DNA: TGCGCCAGCAGCTTGGCCGGGAATGAGCAGTTCTTC. V is TRBV5-1 and J is TRBJ2-1; D is unclear. V was clipped by 0 bases and J by 7 bases, with 5 bases between them. Germline CDR1 reads SGHRS; CDR2 reads YFSETQ. CDR3 length: 12 residues.

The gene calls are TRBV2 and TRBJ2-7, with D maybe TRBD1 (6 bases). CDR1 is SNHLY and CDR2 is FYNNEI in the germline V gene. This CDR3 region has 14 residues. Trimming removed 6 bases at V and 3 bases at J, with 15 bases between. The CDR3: CASSPRDINYEQYF. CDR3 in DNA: TGTGCCAGCAGCCCCCGGGACATAAACTACGAGCAGTACTTC.

The CDR3 DNA sequence: TGTGCCAGCAGTTTTGGCGGGGGCGCGTCAGATACGCAGTATTTT. Amino acids: CASSFGGGASDTQYF. The chain couples TRBV27 to TRBJ2-3; tentatively, D is TRBD2 (7 bases). The germline gives CDR1 MNHEY, CDR2 SMNVEV (reference sequence). The CDR3 loop spans 15 amino acids. Trimming took 3 bases from V and 4 from J, leaving 14 bases between them.

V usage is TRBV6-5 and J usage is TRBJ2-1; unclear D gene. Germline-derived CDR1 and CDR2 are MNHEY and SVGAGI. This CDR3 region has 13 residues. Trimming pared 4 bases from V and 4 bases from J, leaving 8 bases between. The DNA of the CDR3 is TGTGCCAGCAGTTCTGGGCCGTACAATGAGCAGTTCTTC. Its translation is CASSSGPYNEQFF.

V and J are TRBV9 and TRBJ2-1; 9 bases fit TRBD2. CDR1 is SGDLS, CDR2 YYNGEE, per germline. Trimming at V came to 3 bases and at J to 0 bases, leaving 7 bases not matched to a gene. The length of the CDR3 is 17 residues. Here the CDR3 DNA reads TGTGCCAGCAGCGGCCTAGCGGGAACCAGCTCCTACAATGAGCAGTTCTTC. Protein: CASSGLAGTSSYNEQFF.

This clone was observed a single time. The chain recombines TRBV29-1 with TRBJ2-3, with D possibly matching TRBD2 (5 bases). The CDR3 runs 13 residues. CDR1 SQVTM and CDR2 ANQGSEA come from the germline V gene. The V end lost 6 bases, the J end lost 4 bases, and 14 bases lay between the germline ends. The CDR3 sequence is CSVGGGGADTQYF. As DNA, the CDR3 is TGCAGCGTCGGAGGAGGAGGCGCAGATACGCAGTATTTT.

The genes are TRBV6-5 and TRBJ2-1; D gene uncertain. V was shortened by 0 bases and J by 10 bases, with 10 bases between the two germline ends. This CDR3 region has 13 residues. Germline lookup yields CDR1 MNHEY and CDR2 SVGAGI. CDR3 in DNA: TGTGCCAGCAGTTACTCCACAATTGGCGAGCAGTTCTTC. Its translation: CASSYSTIGEQFF.

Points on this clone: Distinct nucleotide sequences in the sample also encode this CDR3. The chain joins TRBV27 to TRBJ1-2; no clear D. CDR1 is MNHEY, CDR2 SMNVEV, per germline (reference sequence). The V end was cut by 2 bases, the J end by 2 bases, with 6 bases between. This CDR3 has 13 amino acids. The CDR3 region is CASSLGLNYGYTF. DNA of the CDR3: TGTGCCAGCAGTTTAGGTCTAAACTATGGCTACACCTTC.

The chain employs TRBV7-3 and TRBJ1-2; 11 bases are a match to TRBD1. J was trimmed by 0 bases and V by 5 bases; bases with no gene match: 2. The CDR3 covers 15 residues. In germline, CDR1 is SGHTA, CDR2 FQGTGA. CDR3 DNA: TGTGCCAGCAGCCCGGACAGGGGGCCTAACTATGGCTACACCTTC. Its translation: CASSPDRGPNYGYTF.

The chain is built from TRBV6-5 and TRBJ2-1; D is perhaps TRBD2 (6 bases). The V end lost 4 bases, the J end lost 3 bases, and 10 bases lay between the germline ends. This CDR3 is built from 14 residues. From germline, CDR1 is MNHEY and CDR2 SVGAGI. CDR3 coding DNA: TGTGCCAGCAGTTTACCGGGAGACTACAATGAGCAGTTCTTC. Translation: CASSLPGDYNEQFF.

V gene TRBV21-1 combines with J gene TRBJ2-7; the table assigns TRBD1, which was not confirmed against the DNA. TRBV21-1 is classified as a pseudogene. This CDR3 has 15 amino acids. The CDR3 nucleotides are TGTGCCAGCAGCAAAGGGGACAGGGGGCATGAAGAGCAGTACTTC. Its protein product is CASSKGDRGHEEQYF.

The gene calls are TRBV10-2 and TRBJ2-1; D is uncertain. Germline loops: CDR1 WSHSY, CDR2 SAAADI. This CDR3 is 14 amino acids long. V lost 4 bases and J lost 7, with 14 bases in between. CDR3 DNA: TGCGCCAGCAGTGTTAGCCGCGACGTGAATGAGCAGTTCTTC. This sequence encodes CASSVSRDVNEQFF.

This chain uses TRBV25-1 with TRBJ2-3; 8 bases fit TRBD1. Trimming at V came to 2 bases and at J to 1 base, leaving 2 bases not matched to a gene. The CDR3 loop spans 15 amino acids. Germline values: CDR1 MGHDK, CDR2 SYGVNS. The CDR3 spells CASSEQGAGTDTQYF. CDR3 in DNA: TGTGCCAGCAGTGAACAGGGGGCCGGCACAGATACGCAGTATTTT.